The source of this T cell receptor beta chain is a study of CD8 T cells in ankylosing spondylitis. This clonotype was detected many times. TCRdb re-derived calls from the 5' RACE reads in MiXCR, one entry per CDR3 protein. The sample has 40,000 or so distinct CDR3 sequences; 10% are singletons. Per germline, CDR1 DFQATT and CDR2 SNEGSKA (reference sequence). The CDR3 totals 13 residues. Trimming removed 4 bases from V and 2 bases from J, with 11 bases in between. The chain is built from TRBV20-1 and TRBJ1-1; D might be TRBD1 (5 bases). This TCR came from a male donor with ankylosing spondylitis or in good health (not recorded which). Sequencing was done on a sample of blood, either unsorted or a sorted T cell fraction (not recorded which). This CDR3 is CSANSGLNTEAFF. The CDR3 bases are TGCAGTGCTAACTCAGGGCTAAACACTGAAGCTTTCTTT.